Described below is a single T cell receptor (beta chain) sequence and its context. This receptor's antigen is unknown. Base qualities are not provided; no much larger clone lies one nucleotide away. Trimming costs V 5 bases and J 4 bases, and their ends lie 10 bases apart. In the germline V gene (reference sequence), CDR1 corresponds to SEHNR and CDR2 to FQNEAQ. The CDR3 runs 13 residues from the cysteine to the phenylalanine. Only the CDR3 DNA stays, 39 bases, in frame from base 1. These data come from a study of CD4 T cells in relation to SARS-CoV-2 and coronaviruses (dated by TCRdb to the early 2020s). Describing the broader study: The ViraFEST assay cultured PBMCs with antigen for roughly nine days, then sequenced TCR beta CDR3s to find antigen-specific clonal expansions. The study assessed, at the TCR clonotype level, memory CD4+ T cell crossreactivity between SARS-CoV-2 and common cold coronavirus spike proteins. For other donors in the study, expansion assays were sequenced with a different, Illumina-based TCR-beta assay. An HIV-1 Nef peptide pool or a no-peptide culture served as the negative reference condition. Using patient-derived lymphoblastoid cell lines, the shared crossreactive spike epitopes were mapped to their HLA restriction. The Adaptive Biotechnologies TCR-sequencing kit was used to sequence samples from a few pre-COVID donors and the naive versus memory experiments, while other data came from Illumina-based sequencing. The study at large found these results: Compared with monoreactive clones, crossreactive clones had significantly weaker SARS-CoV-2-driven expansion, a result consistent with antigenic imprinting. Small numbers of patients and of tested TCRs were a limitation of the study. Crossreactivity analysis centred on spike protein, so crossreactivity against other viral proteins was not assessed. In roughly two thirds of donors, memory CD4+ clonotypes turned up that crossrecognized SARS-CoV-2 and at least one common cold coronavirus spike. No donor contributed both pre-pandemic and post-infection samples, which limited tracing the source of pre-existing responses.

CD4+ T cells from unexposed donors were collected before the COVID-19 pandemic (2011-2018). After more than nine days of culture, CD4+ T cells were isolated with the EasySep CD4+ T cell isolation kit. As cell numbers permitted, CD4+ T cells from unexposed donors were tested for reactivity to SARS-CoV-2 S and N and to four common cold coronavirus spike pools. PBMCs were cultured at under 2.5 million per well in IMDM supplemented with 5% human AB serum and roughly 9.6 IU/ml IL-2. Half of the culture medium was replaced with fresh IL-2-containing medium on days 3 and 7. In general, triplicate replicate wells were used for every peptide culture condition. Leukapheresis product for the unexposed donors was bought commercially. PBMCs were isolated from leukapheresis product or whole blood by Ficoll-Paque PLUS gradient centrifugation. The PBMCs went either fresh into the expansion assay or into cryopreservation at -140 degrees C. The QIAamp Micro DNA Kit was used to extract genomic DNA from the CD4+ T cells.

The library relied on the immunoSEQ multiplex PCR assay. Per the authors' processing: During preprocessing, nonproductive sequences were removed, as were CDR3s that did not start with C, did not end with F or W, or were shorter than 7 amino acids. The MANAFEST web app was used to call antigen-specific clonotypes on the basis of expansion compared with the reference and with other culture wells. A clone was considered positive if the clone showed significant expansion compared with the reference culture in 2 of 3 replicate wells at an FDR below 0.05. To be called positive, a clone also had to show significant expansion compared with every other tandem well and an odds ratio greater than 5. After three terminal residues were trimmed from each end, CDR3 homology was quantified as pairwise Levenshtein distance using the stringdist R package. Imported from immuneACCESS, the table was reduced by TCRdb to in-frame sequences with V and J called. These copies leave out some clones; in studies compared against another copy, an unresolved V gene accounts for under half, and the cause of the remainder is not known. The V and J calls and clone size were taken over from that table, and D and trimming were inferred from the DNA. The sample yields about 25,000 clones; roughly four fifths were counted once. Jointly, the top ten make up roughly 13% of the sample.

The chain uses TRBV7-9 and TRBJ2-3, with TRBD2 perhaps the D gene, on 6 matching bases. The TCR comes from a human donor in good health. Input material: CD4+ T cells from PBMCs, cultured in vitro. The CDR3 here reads CASSMEGPDTQYF. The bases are TGTGCCAGCAGCATGGAGGGCCCAGATACGCAGTATTTT.